Shown below are 15 T cell receptor beta chains from a single sample sequenced in a study of cytomegalovirus exposure and HLA in healthy donors. PCR employed 60 Vbeta and 13 Jbeta primers. Sequencing was performed with immunoSEQ multiplex PCR; in TCRdb, only in-frame clones are kept and a portion is missing. The sample carries over 150,000 clones, approximately 80% recorded once. Source material: PBMCs. Receptor source: a woman aged 50 to 65 in good health and CMV-seronegative.

The V and J genes are TRBV18 and TRBJ2-5, with TRBD2 as a possible D gene (6 bases). The CDR3 length is 14 residues. Germline V gene data show CDR1 as KGHSH and CDR2 as LQKENI. Between the trimmed V and J ends, which lost 3 bases and 1 base, there was a span of 9 bases. CDR3 in DNA: TGTGCCAGCTCACCGACTAGTCTCCAAGAGACCCAGTACTTC. Its translation: CASSPTSLQETQYF.

The rearrangement joins TRBV7-9 to TRBJ2-7; D remains unclear. Trimming shortened V by 1 base and J by 2 bases, and 6 bases separated the two germline ends. Germline CDR1 reads SEHNR; CDR2 reads FQNEAQ (reference sequence). The CDR3 has 13 amino acids. The CDR3: CASSLVVAYEQYF. The CDR3 DNA follows: TGTGCCAGCAGCTTAGTGGTAGCCTACGAGCAGTACTTC. The full variable domain, with the rest looked up from reference TRBV7-9 and TRBJ2-7, is DTGVSQNPRHKITKRGQNVTFRCDPISEHNRLYWYRQTLGQGPEFLTYFQNEAQLEKSRLLSDRFSAERPKGSFSTLEIQRTEQGDSAMYLCASSLVVAYEQYFGPGTRLTVT.

This clone turned up a few times. The chain joins TRBV18 to TRBJ1-2; D gene unclear. From germline, CDR1 is KGHSH and CDR2 LQKENI. The CDR3 extends over 14 amino acids. V lost 2 bases to trimming and J lost 8 bases, with 15 bases between them. The CDR3 reads CASSPETTMAGYTF. The CDR3 bases are TGTGCCAGCTCACCAGAGACAACCATGGCAGGCTACACCTTC.

This clone showed up just a few times. The chain couples TRBV6-5 to TRBJ2-7, with 8 bases identical to TRBD1. The germline V gene has CDR1 MNHEY and CDR2 SVGAGI. With 5 bases clipped from V and 3 bases from J, the junction kept 3 bases outside the gene matches. CDR3 size: 13 residues. CDR3 residues: CASSPGQVYEQYF. CDR3 in DNA: TGTGCCAGCAGTCCGGGACAGGTCTACGAGCAGTACTTC.

The rearrangement uses TRBV27 and TRBJ2-4; no clear D gene. Germline V gene lookup returns CDR1 MNHEY and CDR2 SMNVEV (reference sequence). The CDR3 sequence is 16 residues long. V was cut by 0 bases and J by 7 bases, with 16 bases left in between. The CDR3 loop reads CASSLSKVLTGNIQYF. In DNA, the CDR3 is TGTGCCAGCAGTTTATCGAAGGTCCTCACCGGGAACATTCAGTACTTC.

This chain joins TRBV7-9 and TRBJ2-7; the D gene is possibly TRBD1 (5 bases). The CDR3 sequence is 15 residues long. V gave up 3 bases and J gave up 2 bases, with 14 bases separating them. In germline, CDR1 is SEHNR, CDR2 FQNEAQ (reference sequence). The CDR3 nucleotides are TGTGCCAGCAGCTTTTGGACATCGGTAACCTACGAGCAGTACTTC. Its protein product is CASSFWTSVTYEQYF.

This sequence joins TRBV9 and TRBJ1-1; D not certain. Looked up from germline, CDR1 is SGDLS and CDR2 is YYNGEE. There are 14 residues in the CDR3. Trimming removed 0 bases at V and 0 bases at J, with 6 bases between. The CDR3 nucleotides read TGTGCCAGCAGCGTAGTTCCCGTGAACACTGAAGCTTTCTTT. Translated, it gives CASSVVPVNTEAFF. Variable domain in full (rest from reference TRBV9 and TRBJ1-1): DSGVTQTPKHLITATGQRVTLRCSPRSGDLSVYWYQQSLDQGLQFLIQYYNGEERAKGNILERFSAQQFPDLHSELNLSSLELGDSALYFCASSVVPVNTEAFFGQGTRLTVV.

This clone was counted only a few times. The genes are TRBV7-9 and TRBJ2-7; no definite D call. Germline CDR1 is SEHNR and CDR2 is FQNEAQ (reference sequence). This CDR3 has 12 amino acids. Deletions cut 5 bases from V and 0 bases from J, with 5 bases between. CDR3 in DNA: TGTGCCAGCAGCCCTAGCTCCTACGAGCAGTACTTC. It specifies CASSPSSYEQYF.

This clone came up a few times. The rearrangement links TRBV5-5 to TRBJ2-4; D might be TRBD1 (6 bases). Trimming stripped 0 bases from V and 14 bases from J, with 15 bases between. This CDR3 spans 13 amino acids. Germline V gene lookup returns CDR1 SGHKS and CDR2 YYEKEE (reference sequence). The CDR3 reads CASSLERARGKYF. The CDR3 DNA sequence: TGTGCCAGCAGCTTGGAGCGTGCCAGGGGAAAGTACTTC.

The chain couples TRBV7-9 to TRBJ2-7; 7 bases are shared with TRBD2. The CDR3 consists of 14 residues. J gave up 0 bases and V 5 bases, and 4 bases lay outside the gene matches. Germline CDR1 reads SEHNR; CDR2 reads FQNEAQ (reference sequence). The CDR3 nucleotides are TGTGCCAGCAGCCCCATAGCGGGCTCCTACGAGCAGTACTTC. This translates into CASSPIAGSYEQYF. Full variable domain (missing parts from reference TRBV7-9 and TRBJ2-7): DTGVSQNPRHKITKRGQNVTFRCDPISEHNRLYWYRQTLGQGPEFLTYFQNEAQLEKSRLLSDRFSAERPKGSFSTLEIQRTEQGDSAMYLCASSPIAGSYEQYFGPGTRLTVT.

This rearrangement joins TRBV9 to TRBJ1-6, with TRBD1 matching over 9 bases. CDR3 length: 17 amino acids. The trim removed 3 bases at V and 11 bases at J, leaving 15 bases unmatched. CDR1 SGDLS and CDR2 YYNGEE come from the germline V gene. The CDR3 reads CASSAHPFGTGLTPLHF. As DNA, the CDR3 is TGTGCCAGCAGCGCCCACCCGTTCGGGACAGGGCTTACACCCCTCCACTTT.

The chain joins TRBV19 to TRBJ1-3; D is uncertain. V was trimmed by 2 bases and J by 0 bases, leaving 5 bases between them. Germline V lookup: CDR1 LNHDA, CDR2 SQIVND (reference sequence). The CDR3 extends over 14 amino acids. The CDR3 DNA is TGTGCCAGTAGTATACCCAGCTCTGGAAACACCATATATTTT. Amino acid sequence: CASSIPSSGNTIYF.

The DNA for the CDR3 is TGTGCCAGCAGCCGGACAGGGAGGGCGACAGATACGCAGTATTTT. Protein sequence: CASSRTGRATDTQYF. The chain carries TRBV5-6 and TRBJ2-3, with a weak D call TRBD1 (8 bases). Trimming removed 4 bases at V and 3 bases at J, with 15 bases between. Germline CDR1 reads SGHDT; CDR2 reads YYEEEE. CDR3 size: 15 residues.

The chain recombines TRBV27 with TRBJ2-2; TRBD2 matches at 10 bases. Germline lookup yields CDR1 MNHEY and CDR2 SMNVEV (reference sequence). J lost 8 bases, V lost 6 bases, and 12 bases had no gene match. The CDR3 length is 16 residues. The CDR3 nucleotides are TGTGCCAGCAGCTACGGACTAGCGGCCGGGGAGGGGGAGCTGTTTTTT. It yields the protein CASSYGLAAGEGELFF.

This sequence joins TRBV7-2 and TRBJ1-1; perhaps TRBD1 as D (5 bases). V was pared by 5 bases and J by 3 bases, with 13 bases between. CDR1 and CDR2 from the germline V gene are SGHTA and FQGNSA. The CDR3 covers 14 residues. In nucleotides, the CDR3 is TGTGCCAGCAGCCTGACAGTCGTAGACACTGAAGCTTTCTTT. Protein sequence: CASSLTVVDTEAFF.